Below, 4 T cell receptor beta chains from the same sample are listed, as sequenced in a study of cytomegalovirus exposure and HLA in healthy donors. The PCR used 60 Vbeta and 13 Jbeta primers. Measured with immunoSEQ multiplex PCR; TCRdb has only the in-frame clones, and not every one. The data hold 150,000 to 200,000 clones, with approximately 78% observed a single time. The sequencing input was PBMCs. These receptors came from a girl aged 2-15 years in good health and CMV-seropositive.

This clone came up a few times. The chain is built from TRBV7-6 and TRBJ2-7, with D possibly TRBD2 on 6 matching bases. CDR1 is SGHVS and CDR2 is FNYEAQ in the germline V gene. V was trimmed by 4 bases and J by 9 bases, leaving 13 bases between them. The CDR3 sequence is 12 residues long. The CDR3 DNA reads TGTGCCAGCAGCTCTCTCGGGGGAGTGCAGTACTTC. Translated: CASSSLGGVQYF.

The chain links TRBV5-1 to TRBJ2-5; unclear D gene. There are 13 residues in the CDR3. Per the germline V gene, CDR1 is SGHRS and CDR2 is YFSETQ. The V end lost 1 base, the J end lost 2 bases, and 6 bases lay between the germline ends. The CDR3 bases are TGCGCCAGCAGCTTGCCCAGTCAAGAGACCCAGTACTTC. The encoded protein is CASSLPSQETQYF. The variable domain in full, with the rest retrieved from reference TRBV5-1 and TRBJ2-5, is KAGVTQTPRYLIKTRGQQVTLSCSPISGHRSVSWYQQTPGQGLQFLFEYFSETQRNKGNFPGRFSGRQFSNSRSEMNVSTLELGDSALYLCASSLPSQETQYFGPGTRLLVL.

V gene TRBV13 combines with J gene TRBJ1-3; 8 bases are a match to TRBD1. Per germline, CDR1 PRHDT and CDR2 FYEKMQ (reference sequence). The ends lost 2 bases at V and 0 bases at J; junction bases unmatched: 12. This CDR3 has 19 amino acids. The CDR3 DNA is TGTGCCAGCAGCTTACGGACAGGGTACCCCTTTCTCTCTGGAAACACCATATATTTT. It specifies CASSLRTGYPFLSGNTIYF. The full variable domain, completed using reference TRBV13 and TRBJ1-3, is AAGVIQSPRHLIKEKRETATLKCYPIPRHDTVYWYQQGPGQDPQFLISFYEKMQSDKGSIPDRFSAQQFSDYHSELNMSSLELGDSALYFCASSLRTGYPFLSGNTIYFGEGSWLTVV.

This sequence joins TRBV4-1 and TRBJ2-2; 8 nucleotides match TRBD1. V was clipped by 4 bases and J by 8 bases; unmatched bases: 12. This CDR3 contains 16 residues. Germline lookup yields CDR1 MGHRA and CDR2 YSYEKL. CDR3: CASSPHGQGRGGELFF. In DNA form, the CDR3 reads TGCGCCAGCAGCCCCCACGGACAGGGAAGGGGAGGGGAGCTGTTTTTT.